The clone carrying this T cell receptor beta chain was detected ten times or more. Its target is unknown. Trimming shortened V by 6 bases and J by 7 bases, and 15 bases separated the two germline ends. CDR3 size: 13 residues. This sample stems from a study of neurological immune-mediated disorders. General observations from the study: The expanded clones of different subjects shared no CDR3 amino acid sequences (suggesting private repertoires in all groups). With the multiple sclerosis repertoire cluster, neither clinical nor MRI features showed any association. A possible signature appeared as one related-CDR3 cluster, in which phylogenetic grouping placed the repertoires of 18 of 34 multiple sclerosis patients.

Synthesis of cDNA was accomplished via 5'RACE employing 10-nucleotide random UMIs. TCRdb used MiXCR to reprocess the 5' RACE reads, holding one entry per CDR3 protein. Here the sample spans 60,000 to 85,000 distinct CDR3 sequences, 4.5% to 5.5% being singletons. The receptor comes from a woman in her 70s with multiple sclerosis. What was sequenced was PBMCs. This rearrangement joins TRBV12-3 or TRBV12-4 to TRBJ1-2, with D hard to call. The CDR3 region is CASSEREGSGYTF. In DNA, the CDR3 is TGTGCCAGCAGCGAACGCGAGGGTTCTGGCTACACCTTC.